This TCR beta chain was identified during a study of beta chain features in type 1 diabetes (dated by TCRdb to 2017 to 2018). For the wider study: Mean age, gender distribution, total cell number and subset yield were not different between patients and healthy donors. A total of roughly 100 million sorted cells were examined across all samples, and a strong correlation was observed between cell number per subset and RNA yield. In the study, TCRB repertoires of sorted circulating CD4+ T cell subsets from recently diagnosed type 1 diabetes patients were compared with those of matched healthy donors. Regulatory and stem cell-like memory subsets were isolated from only 8 patients and about 8 healthy donors, whereas naive and central memory subsets came from all 28 donors.

A single peripheral blood draw of approximately 120 mL on average was collected from each donor into heparinised tubes. A BD FACSAria II was used to sort naive, central memory, regulatory and stem cell-like memory CD4+ T cells with a panel that included CD45RO, CCR7, CD25, CD127, CD95 and CD27. All sorted populations exceeded 95% purity. PBMCs were isolated right away by Lymphoprep density gradient centrifugation and were stained directly, without culture. So that batch effects would be minimized, each experiment stained and sorted samples in pairs, pairing one healthy donor with one patient. A word on this clone: There is no known antigen for this receptor. Base qualities are not at hand, and no much larger clone is one base apart.

All of the isolated RNA was reverse transcribed with the High Capacity cDNA Reverse Transcription Kit, so expressed TCRB transcripts were sequenced. Deep immunoSEQ sequencing was performed on naive, central memory and regulatory T cell samples, with an average of roughly 3.5 million total reads per sample. Sorted cells were lysed in RLT buffer and RNA was extracted with DNase-treated RNeasy Micro or Mini kits, depending on cell number. To prevent cross-contamination, each cell subset was processed individually, whereas patient and healthy donor samples were processed jointly. The immunoSEQ multiplex PCR was used to amplify TCRB sequences from cDNA, generating 87-bp fragments that spanned the CDR3 region. Sequencing of the amplicons was performed on the Illumina HiSeq platform. The original methods were these. PCR bias was corrected computationally using synthetic template baselines, and reads within Hamming distance 2 were collapsed, with unmergeable singletons discarded. Reads were aligned to IMGT to assign V, D and J genes, CDR3 length, and insertions or deletions at six rearrangement sites. Within each subset, clonotype counts were normalized to sorted cell number, after which true diversity and Gini coefficients were computed with the tcR R package. The overlap coefficient, calculated on TCRB nucleotide sequences, was used to quantify repertoire sharing. This is the immuneACCESS table as TCRdb keeps it, with only in-frame sequences that have V and J called. A part of the clones is gone; compared with another copy, unresolved V genes explain less than half, and the rest is unexplained. That table gives V, J and clone size, and the DNA gave D and trimming. The sample table records about 150,000 clones; about 8.1% of these occur just once. The ten largest make up nearly 0.65% of the sample.

What the research found in general, with its limitations: Sequencing cDNA rather than genomic DNA could over-represent highly expressing activated cells, although activation and CD3 levels did not differ between groups. Patients with type 1 diabetes made fewer insertions and deleted more nucleotides at VDJ recombination sites, implying thymic rearrangement abnormalities. Because the HLA sub-analyses included only small numbers of individuals, any influence of HLA type on TCRB rearrangement was left unresolved. In all four CD4+ subsets, TCRB CDR3 length was moderately but significantly shorter in type 1 diabetes patients. PCR may preferentially amplify shorter templates, but because patient and control samples were amplified and corrected together, any resulting skew would affect both groups equally. The naive, central memory and regulatory TCRB repertoires appeared to resemble one another more closely among patients than among healthy donors.

Spanning cysteine to phenylalanine, the CDR3 consists of 15 amino acids. The entry retains the CDR3 DNA only, 45 bases that are in frame from base 1. The germline V gene gives CDR1 as MRHNA and CDR2 as SNTAGT. The germline V and J ends show losses of 6 bases and 6 bases respectively, and no gene match explains 7 bases of the junction. The receptor was derived from a man between 18 and 29 years old in good health. The specimen was central memory CD4+ T cells from blood. The rearranged chain carries TRBV6-4 and TRBJ2-1; 11 middle bases align to TRBD2. DNA sequence: TGTGCCAGCAGAAAACTAGCGGGAGCCTCCAATGAGCAGTTCTTC. Its amino acids are CASRKLAGASNEQFF.